The rows below give T cell receptor beta chains drawn from one sample of a study of identical twins. One entry per CDR3 protein, called by TCRdb with MiXCR from the 5' RACE reads. The table records fewer than 350,000 distinct CDR3 sequences, roughly 8.6% of them present only once. The sample was also reused in another study, on yellow fever vaccine responses in identical twins.

The sample taken for sequencing was memory (CD45RO+) T cells sorted from blood. These receptors were obtained from a young woman in good health. Each CDR3 is given with its conserved first and last residue. Each record gives: clone size, D gene, J gene, V gene, CDR3 DNA, CDR3 protein. D genes are given only for firm matches. Clone size is not always given. Where it is, it says once, few, many or a class for expanded clones.

many | . | TRBJ1-5 | TRBV10-3 | TGTGCCATCAGGAGCGACAGGCGGGATCAGCCCCAGCATTTT | CAIRSDRRDQPQHF
few | . | TRBJ1-1 | TRBV5-1 | TGCGCCAGCAGCTCCACACGCCAGAACACTGAAGCTTTCTTT | CASSSTRQNTEAFF
. | . | TRBJ2-1 | TRBV7-6 | TGTGCCAGCACCCTGACATCTAACAACTACAATGAGCAGTTCTTC | CASTLTSNNYNEQFF
many | TRBD1 | TRBJ2-7 | TRBV12-3/TRBV12-4 | TGTGCCAGCAGGAGACAGGGGGCAGGCTACGAGCAGTACTTC | CASRRQGAGYEQYF
many | TRBD1 | TRBJ2-2 | TRBV9 | TGTGCCAGCAGCGCCGGACAGGTTTCGAACACCGGGGAGCTGTTTTTT | CASSAGQVSNTGELFF
few | TRBD2 | TRBJ2-7 | TRBV5-1 | TGCGCCAGCAGCTTACCGGGACTAGCGGGTTTCTCCTACGAGCAGTACTTC | CASSLPGLAGFSYEQYF
. | . | TRBJ2-7 | TRBV29-1 | TGCAGCGTTGCGGGGGCCAGGAGCTCCTACGAGCAGTACTTC | CSVAGARSSYEQYF
. | . | TRBJ1-2 | TRBV10-3 | TGTGCCATCAGTGAGTCCTTGAGGGGGGCGCGAGGCTACACCTTC | CAISESLRGARGYTF
. | TRBD2 | TRBJ2-5 | TRBV11-3 | TGTGCCAGCGAACTAGCGGGATTAGGAGAGACCCAGTACTTC | CASELAGLGETQYF
few | . | TRBJ2-7 | TRBV5-1 | TGCGCCAGCAGCCCCCCCAGCAGTCTGGAGCAGTACTTC | CASSPPSSLEQYF
many | TRBD2 | TRBJ2-1 | TRBV20-1 | TGCAGTGCGCCTGACCTAGCGGGGGAAGGGTACAATGAGCAGTTCTTC | CSAPDLAGEGYNEQFF
. | . | TRBJ2-1 | TRBV4-1 | TGCGCCAGCAGCCAAGATCGGGTTGACCTCTCCTACAATGAGCAGTTCTTC | CASSQDRVDLSYNEQFF
few | TRBD1 | TRBJ1-4 | TRBV6-1 | TGTGCCAGCAGTGAATTCACAGGGGGCTCAAATGAAAAACTGTTTTTT | CASSEFTGGSNEKLFF
. | . | TRBJ2-7 | TRBV25-1 | TGTGCCAGCAGTGAATACGGCAGGGTGGGAGAGCAGTACTTC | CASSEYGRVGEQYF
few | . | TRBJ2-3 | TRBV5-1 | TGCGCCAGCAGCTTGGTCCAGGGGAGCACAGATACGCAGTATTTT | CASSLVQGSTDTQYF
few | . | TRBJ2-7 | TRBV12-3/TRBV12-4 | TGTGCCAGCAGTTTGGGGCGAGGGGCCTACGAGCAGTACTTC | CASSLGRGAYEQYF
. | TRBD1 | TRBJ1-6 | TRBV7-2 | TGTGCCAGCAGCTTGGGTTTACAGGGGGCTACTTCACCCCTCCACTTT | CASSLGLQGATSPLHF
many | TRBD1 | TRBJ2-5 | TRBV10-2 | TGCGCCAGCAGCGAGAGGGACAGCCCTAACAGGGTGACCCAGTACTTC | CASSERDSPNRVTQYF
. | . | TRBJ1-1 | TRBV2 | TGTGCCAGCAGAGTAATGAACACTGAAGCTTTCTTT | CASRVMNTEAFF
. | . | TRBJ2-3 | TRBV19 | TGTGCCAGTAGAGACGGGACTAGCACAGATACGCAGTATTTT | CASRDGTSTDTQYF